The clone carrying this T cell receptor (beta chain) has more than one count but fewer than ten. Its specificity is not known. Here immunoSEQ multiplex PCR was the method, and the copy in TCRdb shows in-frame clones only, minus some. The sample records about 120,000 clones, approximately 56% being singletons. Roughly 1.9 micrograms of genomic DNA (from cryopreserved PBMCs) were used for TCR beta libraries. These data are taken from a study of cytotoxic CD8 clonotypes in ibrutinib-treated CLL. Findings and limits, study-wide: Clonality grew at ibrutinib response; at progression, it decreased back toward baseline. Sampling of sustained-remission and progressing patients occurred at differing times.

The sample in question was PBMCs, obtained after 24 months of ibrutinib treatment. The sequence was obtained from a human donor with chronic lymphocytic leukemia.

The CDR3 DNA follows: TGCGCCAGCAGCTGGACCGGGACAGGGGTCGGCTACACCTTC. Translated: CASSWTGTGVGYTF. J is TRBJ1-2 and V is TRBV5-1; 10 positions match TRBD1. The J segment lost 8 bases and the V segment lost 3 bases, leaving 7 bases of the junction unmatched. Germline V gives CDR1 SGHRS, CDR2 YFSETQ. This CDR3 contains 14 residues.